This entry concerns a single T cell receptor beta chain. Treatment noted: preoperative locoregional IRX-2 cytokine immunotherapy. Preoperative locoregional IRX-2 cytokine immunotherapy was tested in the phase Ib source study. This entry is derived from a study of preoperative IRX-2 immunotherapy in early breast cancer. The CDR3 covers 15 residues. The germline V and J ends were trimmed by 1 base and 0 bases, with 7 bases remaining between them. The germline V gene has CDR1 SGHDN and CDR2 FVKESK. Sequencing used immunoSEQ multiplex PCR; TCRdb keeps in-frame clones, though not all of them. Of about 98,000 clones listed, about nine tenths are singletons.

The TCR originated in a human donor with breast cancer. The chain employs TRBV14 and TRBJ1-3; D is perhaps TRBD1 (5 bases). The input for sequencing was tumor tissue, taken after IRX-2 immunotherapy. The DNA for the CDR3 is TGTGCCAGCAGCCAAGGACAGAACTCTGGAAACACCATATATTTT. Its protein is CASSQGQNSGNTIYF. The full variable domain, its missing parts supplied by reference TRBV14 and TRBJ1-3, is EAGVTQFPSHSVIEKGQTVTLRCDPISGHDNLYWYRRVMGKEIKFLLHFVKESKQDESGMPNNRFLAERTGGTYSTLKVQPAELEDSGVYFCASSQGQNSGNTIYFGEGSWLTVV.